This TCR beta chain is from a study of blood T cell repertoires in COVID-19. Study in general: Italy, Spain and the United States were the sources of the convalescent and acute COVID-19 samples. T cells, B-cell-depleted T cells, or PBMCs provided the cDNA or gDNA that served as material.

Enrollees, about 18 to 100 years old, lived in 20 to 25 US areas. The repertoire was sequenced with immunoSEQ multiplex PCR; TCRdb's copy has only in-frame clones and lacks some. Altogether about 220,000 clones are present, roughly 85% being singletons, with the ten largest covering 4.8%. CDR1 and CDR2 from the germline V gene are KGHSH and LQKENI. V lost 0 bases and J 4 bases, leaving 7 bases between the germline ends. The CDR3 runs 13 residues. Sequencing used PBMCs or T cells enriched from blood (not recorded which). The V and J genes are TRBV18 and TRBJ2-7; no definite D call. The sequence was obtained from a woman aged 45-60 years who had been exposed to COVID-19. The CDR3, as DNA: TGTGCCAGCTCACCACCGTCGGTTTACGAGCAGTACTTC. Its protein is CASSPPSVYEQYF.